These 28 T cell receptor beta chains originate from one sample sequenced in a study of control samples from healthy donors and cancer patients. Only in-frame clones appear in the TCRdb table, and some are missing; sequencing was by immunoSEQ multiplex PCR. Altogether tens of thousands of clones are present, 91% being singletons, with the ten largest covering around 17%. The sample comprised blood. All receptors derive from a man aged 50 or older in good health.

The chain uses TRBV6-2 or TRBV6-3 and TRBJ1-2; no clear D gene. Germline CDR1 and CDR2: MNHEY and SVGEGT. This CDR3 has 17 amino acids. V lost 6 bases and J lost 1, with 21 bases in between. The CDR3 region has the DNA TGTGCCAGCAGCTCCCTCCTAGCGGGCGCGAATAACTATGGCTACACCTTC. It yields the protein CASSSLLAGANNYGYTF.

The genes are TRBV3-1 (or the pseudogene TRBV3-2) and TRBJ1-5; 7 positions match TRBD1. Germline lookup yields CDR1 LGHDT and CDR2 YNNKEL (reference sequence). The CDR3 contains 18 residues. Trimming removed 2 bases from V and 3 bases from J; junction bases left unmatched: 13. CDR3 amino acids: CASSQMGEQGIVNQPQHF. The DNA for the CDR3 is TGTGCCAGCAGCCAAATGGGCGAACAGGGGATAGTCAATCAGCCCCAGCATTTT.

The J gene is TRBJ2-2, the V gene TRBV19; D unresolved. Per germline, CDR1 LNHDA and CDR2 SQIVND (reference sequence). The length of the CDR3 is 14 residues. The germline V and J ends were trimmed by 7 bases and 0 bases, with 9 bases remaining between them. As DNA, the CDR3 is TGTGCCAGTACTAGGCAGTCGAACACCGGGGAGCTGTTTTTT. Encoded protein: CASTRQSNTGELFF. Based on the CDR3 plus reference TRBV19 and TRBJ2-2, the full variable domain is DGGITQSPKYLFRKEGQNVTLSCEQNLNHDAMYWYRQDPGQGLRLIYYSQIVNDFQKGDIAEGYSVSREKKESFPLTVTSAQKNPTAFYLCASTRQSNTGELFFGEGSRLTVL.

The J gene is TRBJ1-2, the V gene TRBV5-1; D gene uncertain. The germline V gene has CDR1 SGHRS and CDR2 YFSETQ. The V end lost 0 bases, the J end lost 5 bases, and 17 bases lay between the germline ends. CDR3 size: 16 residues. The CDR3 DNA is TGCGCCAGCAGCTTGGAAGTCGGGAGTCTCCGATATGGCTACACCTTC. Encoded protein: CASSLEVGSLRYGYTF.

This chain uses TRBV6-5 with TRBJ1-1; TRBD1 is a possible D gene (6 bases). CDR1 and CDR2 (germline): MNHEY, SVGAGI. This CDR3 comprises 13 residues. V shed 8 bases and J shed 6 bases, with 16 bases lying between them. The CDR3 loop reads CASVSHRVAEAFF. The CDR3 bases are TGTGCCAGCGTCAGTCACAGGGTCGCTGAAGCTTTCTTT.

This chain uses TRBV7-9 with TRBJ1-1; tentatively, D is TRBD1 (5 bases). The V and J ends lost 5 bases and 10 bases respectively, with 17 bases between them. The CDR3 has 13 residues. Germline assignment: CDR1 SEHNR and CDR2 FQNEAQ (reference sequence). The CDR3 sequence: CASSPSGLPSAFF. The CDR3 DNA reads TGTGCCAGCAGCCCCTCGGGACTCCCCTCAGCTTTCTTT.

This sequence joins TRBV5-1 and TRBJ1-1, with D maybe TRBD1 (5 bases). Trimming pared 1 base from V and 1 base from J, leaving 8 bases between. CDR3 length: 14 amino acids. The germline V gene has CDR1 SGHRS and CDR2 YFSETQ. CDR3 bases: TGCGCCAGCAGCTTGCAGGGTTCGAACACTGAAGCTTTCTTT. Translating it yields CASSLQGSNTEAFF.

The chain has TRBV20-1 and TRBJ1-4; 7 bases match TRBD1. Germline V gives CDR1 DFQATT, CDR2 SNEGSKA (reference sequence). This CDR3 has 11 residues. V was clipped by 5 bases and J by 16 bases; unmatched bases: 10. CDR3 sequence reads: CSAVQGTVGFF. The CDR3 bases are TGCAGTGCTGTACAGGGGACTGTAGGGTTTTTT.

The chain is built from TRBV6-6 and TRBJ1-1; maybe TRBD1 (5 bases). The CDR3 sequence is 15 residues long. Trimming took 6 bases from V and 1 from J, leaving 15 bases between them. Germline assignment: CDR1 MNHNY and CDR2 SVGAGI (reference sequence). The CDR3 here is CASSERGWANTEAFF. The DNA of the CDR3 is TGTGCCAGCAGCGAAAGGGGATGGGCGAACACTGAAGCTTTCTTT.

The gene calls are TRBV9 and TRBJ1-2; weak D call: TRBD1 (6 bases). This CDR3 has 14 amino acids. The V gene's germline CDR1 is SGDLS and CDR2 YYNGEE. Trimming removed 0 bases from V and 6 bases from J, with 12 bases in between. The CDR3 DNA is TGTGCCAGCAGCGTAGTAATGGGGGCGAATGGCTACACCTTC. This encodes CASSVVMGANGYTF.

The CDR3 loop reads CASSQDRWGYTF. The CDR3 nucleotides are TGTGCCAGCAGCCAAGATCGTTGGGGCTACACCTTC. The chain couples TRBV14 to TRBJ1-2; no clear D gene. The ends were cut back, 0 bases at V and 8 bases at J, with 7 bases in the middle. CDR3 size: 12 residues. Germline CDR1 SGHDN, CDR2 FVKESK.

J is TRBJ1-2 and V is TRBV2; D not resolved. The V gene's germline CDR1 is SNHLY and CDR2 FYNNEI. CDR3 length: 14 amino acids. The ends were cut back, 5 bases at V and 1 base at J, with 11 bases in the middle. CDR3 sequence reads: CASSPSHLNYGYTF. The CDR3, as DNA: TGTGCCAGCAGTCCTTCACACCTTAACTATGGCTACACCTTC.

This chain uses TRBV6-2 or TRBV6-3 with TRBJ1-6, with no clear D. Germline loops: CDR1 MNHEY, CDR2 SVGEGT. Deletions cut 6 bases from V and 6 bases from J, with 6 bases between. There are 12 residues in the CDR3. This CDR3 reads CASSTINSPLHF. The DNA for the CDR3 is TGTGCCAGCAGCACTATTAATTCACCCCTCCACTTT.

The chain couples TRBV6-5 to TRBJ1-2, with 8 bases fitting TRBD1. This CDR3 is built from 14 residues. The V and J ends lost 6 bases and 4 bases, in that order; junction bases with no gene match: 7. CDR1 and CDR2 from the germline V gene are MNHEY and SVGAGI. The CDR3, as DNA: TGTGCCAGCAGGAGAGGACAGGGATCCTATGGCTACACCTTC. Protein product: CASRRGQGSYGYTF.

CDR3 protein: CASGLGTSYGYTF. The CDR3 region has the DNA TGTGCTAGTGGTTTGGGGACTAGCTATGGCTACACCTTC. The gene calls are TRBV12-5 and TRBJ1-2; D not certain. This CDR3 has 13 amino acids. V was cut by 1 base and J by 4 bases, with 7 bases left in between. Germline V gives CDR1 LGHNT, CDR2 FRNRAP. Full variable domain (outside the CDR3, taken from reference TRBV12-5 and TRBJ1-2): DARVTQTPRHKVTEMGQEVTMRCQPILGHNTVFWYRQTMMQGLELLAYFRNRAPLDDSGMPKDRFSAEMPDATLATLKIQPSEPRDSAVYFCASGLGTSYGYTFGSGTRLTVV.

This chain links TRBV25-1 with TRBJ2-3, with D tentatively TRBD1 (7 bases). This CDR3 has 14 amino acids. Germline V gene lookup returns CDR1 MGHDK and CDR2 SYGVNS. V was shortened by 4 bases and J by 5 bases, with 13 bases between the two germline ends. The CDR3 loop is CASSVAGGRDTQYF. The DNA for the CDR3 is TGTGCCAGCAGTGTGGCAGGGGGGAGAGATACGCAGTATTTT. Looking up the rest from reference TRBV25-1 and TRBJ2-3 gives the full variable domain: EADIYQTPRYLVIGTGKKITLECSQTMGHDKMYWYQQDPGMELHLIHYSYGVNSTEKGDLSSESTVSRIRTEHFPLTLESARPSHTSQYLCASSVAGGRDTQYFGPGTRLTVL.

The V call is TRBV9, the J call TRBJ2-5; weak D call: TRBD2 (5 bases). This CDR3 region has 16 residues. Germline V gene lookup returns CDR1 SGDLS and CDR2 YYNGEE. V was pared by 5 bases and J by 5 bases, with 22 bases between. The CDR3 region is CASSSSWRADRETQYF. The CDR3 DNA reads as TGTGCCAGCAGTTCCTCGTGGAGAGCGGACCGCGAGACCCAGTACTTC.

CDR3 DNA: TGTGCCAGCAGCCCTCGCAGGAGCTCCTATAATTCACCCCTCCACTTT. Protein product: CASSPRRSSYNSPLHF. The chain couples TRBV7-8 to TRBJ1-6; D uncertain. The CDR3 runs to 16 residues. CDR1 is SGHVS and CDR2 is FQNEAQ in the germline V gene. With 5 bases removed from V and 0 bases from J, the gap between germline ends came to 11 bases.

The V gene is TRBV12-5, the J gene TRBJ1-2; 10 bases are a match to TRBD1. Germline loops: CDR1 LGHNT, CDR2 FRNRAP. The CDR3 runs to 13 residues. V shed 3 bases, J shed 8 bases, and the junction held 3 bases outside the gene matches. The CDR3 DNA reads TGTGCTAGTGGTTTCGGGACAGGGGACGGCTACACCTTC. This gives the protein CASGFGTGDGYTF.

The chain recombines TRBV12-3 or TRBV12-4 with TRBJ1-1; no clear D. This CDR3 has 13 residues. With 5 bases removed from V and 6 bases from J, the gap between germline ends came to 13 bases. CDR3 DNA: TGTGCCAGCAGTCCGTGGAGGAGCCCTGAAGCTTTCTTT. Amino acid sequence: CASSPWRSPEAFF.

This clone has more than one count but fewer than ten. The V gene is TRBV30, the J gene TRBJ1-2, with a possible D match to TRBD1 (6 bases). V dropped 6 bases and J dropped 4 bases, with 9 bases sitting between them. Germline V lookup: CDR1 GTSNPN, CDR2 SVGIG (reference sequence). This CDR3 is built from 11 residues. The CDR3 DNA is TGTGCCTGTATGGACAGCTATGGCTACACCTTC. This translates into CACMDSYGYTF.

The rearrangement joins TRBV3-1 (or the pseudogene TRBV3-2) to TRBJ1-2; no clear D gene. The ends were cut back, 2 bases at V and 4 bases at J, with 8 bases in the middle. In germline, CDR1 is LGHDT, CDR2 YNNKEL (reference sequence). CDR3 length: 13 amino acids. The CDR3 protein is CASSQTGPYGYTF. The CDR3, as DNA: TGTGCCAGCAGCCAAACCGGGCCCTATGGCTACACCTTC.

This chain joins TRBV5-6 and TRBJ2-3, with D uncertain. The CDR3 spans 13 residues. From germline, CDR1 is SGHDT and CDR2 YYEEEE. Trimming stripped 2 bases from V and 1 base from J, with 5 bases between. CDR3 region: CASSLWGTDTQYF. Here the CDR3 DNA reads TGTGCCAGCAGCTTATGGGGCACAGATACGCAGTATTTT.

This clone was counted between two and nine times. The J gene is TRBJ2-3, the V gene TRBV6-1; 10 positions agree with TRBD1. Losses at the gene ends were 1 base for V and 2 bases for J; bases not matched to a gene: 0. Germline V gene sequence: CDR1 MNHNS, CDR2 SASEGT. The CDR3 contains 15 residues. The CDR3 region is CASSEGQGATDTQYF. The DNA for the CDR3 is TGTGCCAGCAGTGAAGGACAGGGGGCCACAGATACGCAGTATTTT.

The chain is built from TRBV9 and TRBJ1-5; weak D call: TRBD1 (5 bases). V dropped 4 bases and J dropped 9 bases, with 14 bases sitting between them. CDR1 and CDR2 from the germline V gene are SGDLS and YYNGEE. This CDR3 comprises 13 residues. The CDR3 loop is CASSSKEGAPQHF. DNA for the CDR3: TGTGCCAGCAGCTCCAAGGAAGGGGCGCCCCAGCATTTT.

The V call is TRBV4-2, the J call TRBJ1-4; D may be TRBD1 (5 bases). The CDR3 covers 15 residues. The V end was cut by 5 bases, the J end by 7 bases, with 17 bases between. Germline CDR1 is LGHNA and CDR2 is YNFKEQ. Here the CDR3 reads CASSSPGGSGEKLFF. CDR3 nucleotides: TGTGCCAGCAGCTCCCCCGGGGGGTCCGGTGAAAAACTGTTTTTT.

The chain combines TRBV2 with TRBJ1-5; TRBD1 is a possible D gene (6 bases). Trimming shortened V by 7 bases and J by 4 bases, and 14 bases separated the two germline ends. CDR1 and CDR2 from the germline V gene are SNHLY and FYNNEI. This CDR3 spans 14 amino acids. CDR3: CASTEQGTNQPQHF. CDR3 sequence (DNA): TGTGCCAGCACCGAACAGGGTACTAATCAGCCCCAGCATTTT.

The chain joins TRBV30 to TRBJ1-3; D unresolved. The V gene lost 0 bases and the J gene lost 2 bases, with 5 bases spanning the gap. The CDR3 is made up of 13 amino acids. Germline CDR1 reads GTSNPN; CDR2 reads SVGIG (reference sequence). The CDR3 nucleotides read TGTGCCTGGAGTGTTGGCACTGGAAACACCATATATTTT. This encodes CAWSVGTGNTIYF.